The 17 T cell receptor beta chains below were found in one sample sequenced in a study of blood T cell repertoires in COVID-19. Produced via immunoSEQ multiplex PCR; TCRdb's table is partial and in-frame only. The repertoire includes a few hundred thousand clones, about nine tenths of them detected once, and roughly 7% sits in the top ten. Sequencing was done on a sample of peripheral blood. The receptors stem from a young woman who had recovered from COVID-19.

The chain employs TRBV6-2 or TRBV6-3 and TRBJ2-1, with 9 bases that match TRBD1. CDR3 length: 16 amino acids. Trimming removed 4 bases from V and 8 bases from J; junction bases left unmatched: 12. The germline V gene encodes CDR1 MNHEY and CDR2 SVGEGT. CDR3 nucleotide sequence: TGTGCCAGCAGTTCCCCACCGGGACAGGGTACCGATGAGCAGTTCTTC. Its translation is CASSSPPGQGTDEQFF.

The V and J genes are TRBV7-3 and TRBJ2-2, with 10 bases that match TRBD1. The CDR3 sequence is 16 residues long. After removal of 3 bases from V and 5 bases from J, the junction contained 6 bases not matched to a gene. The germline gives CDR1 SGHTA, CDR2 FQGTGA. CDR3 sequence reads: CASSFDGQGETGELFF. DNA for the CDR3: TGTGCCAGCAGCTTCGATGGACAGGGGGAAACCGGGGAGCTGTTTTTT. Full variable domain (rest looked up from reference TRBV7-3 and TRBJ2-2): GAGVSQTPSNKVTEKGKYVELRCDPISGHTALYWYRQSLGQGPEFLIYFQGTGAADDSGLPNDRFFAVRPEGSVSTLKIQRTERGDSAVYLCASSFDGQGETGELFFGEGSRLTVL.

This chain joins TRBV7-2 and TRBJ1-2, with a tentative D call TRBD1 (6 bases). Germline CDR1 is SGHTA and CDR2 is FQGNSA. CDR3 length equals 12 residues. Trimming shortened V by 5 bases and J by 6 bases, and 10 bases separated the two germline ends. CDR3 region: CASSINRDGYTF. Here the CDR3 DNA reads TGTGCCAGCAGCATAAACAGGGATGGCTACACCTTC.

This rearrangement joins TRBV2 to TRBJ1-2; 10 positions match TRBD1. In germline, CDR1 is SNHLY, CDR2 FYNNEI. This CDR3 spans 13 amino acids. V was pared by 7 bases and J by 3 bases, with 2 bases of the junction left unmatched. The CDR3 protein is CASKGQGDYGYTF. In DNA form, the CDR3 reads TGTGCCAGCAAAGGACAGGGGGACTATGGCTACACCTTC.

CDR3 sequence: CAWSVQGGRSYNEQFF. The CDR3 DNA reads TGTGCCTGGAGTGTACAGGGGGGCCGCTCCTACAATGAGCAGTTCTTC. This chain links TRBV30 with TRBJ2-1, with 8 bases that match TRBD1. V shed 0 bases and J 0 bases; nucleotides not matched to a gene: 4. The CDR3 runs to 16 residues. In germline, CDR1 is GTSNPN, CDR2 SVGIG (reference sequence).

This chain uses TRBV3-1 (or the pseudogene TRBV3-2) with TRBJ1-2; tentative D call: TRBD1 (6 bases). The ends were cut back, 1 base at V and 4 bases at J, with 13 bases in the middle. Germline V lookup: CDR1 LGHDT, CDR2 YNNKEL (reference sequence). This CDR3 region has 15 residues. DNA of the CDR3: TGTGCCAGCAGCCAAGGAGTTTCAGGGGTCTATGGCTACACCTTC. This sequence encodes CASSQGVSGVYGYTF.

The chain employs TRBV20-1 and TRBJ1-2, with D possibly being TRBD1 (5 bases). Germline lookup yields CDR1 DFQATT and CDR2 SNEGSKA (reference sequence). V lost 6 bases to trimming and J lost 7 bases, with 12 bases between them. The CDR3 spans 11 residues. Here the CDR3 reads CSAEPGGGYTF. CDR3 DNA: TGCAGTGCCGAGCCCGGGGGTGGCTACACCTTC.

The rearrangement links TRBV15 to TRBJ2-7; D is possibly TRBD2 (5 bases). Germline CDR1 reads LNHNV; CDR2 reads YYDKDF (reference sequence). Between the trimmed V and J ends, which lost 6 bases and 6 bases, there was a span of 15 bases. This CDR3 has 13 amino acids. In nucleotides, the CDR3 is TGTGCCACCAGTCGGCAAGTAAGCGGCGAGCAGTACTTC. Translated: CATSRQVSGEQYF.

DNA for the CDR3: TGTGCCAGCAGCCAAGATCCGCGGGACACTGAAGCTTTCTTT. Translation gives CASSQDPRDTEAFF. This chain connects TRBV4-2 to TRBJ1-1; unclear D gene. Trimming removed 0 bases at V and 3 bases at J, with 8 bases between. The CDR3 loop spans 14 amino acids. The germline V gene encodes CDR1 LGHNA and CDR2 YNFKEQ.

V is TRBV6-6 and J is TRBJ2-2, with 10 bases that match TRBD1. The length of the CDR3 is 16 residues. The germline gives CDR1 MNHNY, CDR2 SVGAGI (reference sequence). J was trimmed by 4 bases and V by 5 bases; bases with no gene match: 7. For the CDR3, the DNA is TGTGCCAGCAGTCCCAGACAGGGGGCAAGCACCGGGGAGCTGTTTTTT. Amino acid sequence: CASSPRQGASTGELFF.

This rearrangement joins TRBV6-5 to TRBJ1-6; TRBD1 agrees at 8 bases. This CDR3 has 14 residues. V shed 8 bases, J shed 4 bases, and the junction held 4 bases outside the gene matches. Germline CDR1 is MNHEY and CDR2 is SVGAGI. The chain's CDR3 is CASEQGDYNSPLHF. The CDR3 region has the DNA TGTGCCAGCGAACAGGGGGATTATAATTCACCCCTCCACTTT.

V usage is TRBV9 and J usage is TRBJ2-3, with TRBD1 as a possible D gene (6 bases). This CDR3 contains 15 residues. From germline, CDR1 is SGDLS and CDR2 YYNGEE. The germline V and J ends were trimmed by 0 bases and 2 bases, with 10 bases remaining between them. For the CDR3, the DNA is TGTGCCAGCAGCGTAGGGGACACCTCCACAGATACGCAGTATTTT. This gives the protein CASSVGDTSTDTQYF.

The V call is TRBV11-2, the J call TRBJ2-3; perhaps TRBD1 as D (6 bases). This CDR3 region has 14 residues. V lost 5 bases and J 2 bases, leaving 11 bases between the germline ends. Germline CDR1 and CDR2: SGHAT and FQNNGV. The CDR3 nucleotides read TGTGCCAGCAGCCCCCGGACAGCCACAGATACGCAGTATTTT. Its protein is CASSPRTATDTQYF.

J is TRBJ1-2 and V is TRBV7-9; TRBD1 agrees at 8 bases. V gave up 2 bases and J gave up 1 base; unmatched junction bases: 9. This CDR3 is built from 17 residues. Looked up from germline, CDR1 is SEHNR and CDR2 is FQNEAQ (reference sequence). DNA for the CDR3: TGTGCCAGCAGCTTAATCATAGACAGGGGTTTTAACTATGGCTACACCTTC. Translated, it gives CASSLIIDRGFNYGYTF. Complete variable domain (other parts from reference TRBV7-9 and TRBJ1-2): DTGVSQNPRHKITKRGQNVTFRCDPISEHNRLYWYRQTLGQGPEFLTYFQNEAQLEKSRLLSDRFSAERPKGSFSTLEIQRTEQGDSAMYLCASSLIIDRGFNYGYTFGSGTRLTVV.

This chain links TRBV5-4 with TRBJ1-2, with 7 bases identical to TRBD1. Looked up from germline, CDR1 is SGHNT and CDR2 is YYREEE (reference sequence). Trimming at V came to 2 bases and at J to 4 bases, leaving 5 bases not matched to a gene. The CDR3 covers 14 residues. In nucleotides, the CDR3 is TGTGCCAGCAGCTTCCAGACAGGGAGCTATGGCTACACCTTC. Translated: CASSFQTGSYGYTF.

This clone was observed a single time. The V gene is TRBV24-1, the J gene TRBJ2-7; no definite D call. Looked up from germline, CDR1 is KGHDR and CDR2 is SFDVKD. Trimming left V 3 bases short and J 4 bases short, with 6 bases between. This CDR3 contains 12 residues. CDR3 coding DNA: TGTGCCACCAGTGATCTAGGATACGAGCAGTACTTC. It translates to CATSDLGYEQYF.

The chain employs TRBV4-1 and TRBJ1-2; possible D gene TRBD1, 6 bases. V lost 0 bases to trimming and J lost 4 bases, with 15 bases between them. Germline loops: CDR1 MGHRA, CDR2 YSYEKL. The CDR3 sequence is 16 residues long. CDR3 protein: CASSQDFYTGSYGYTF. Written as DNA, the CDR3 is TGCGCCAGCAGCCAAGATTTCTACACAGGGAGCTATGGCTACACCTTC.